A single sample is the source of the 6 T cell receptor beta chains below, sequenced in a study of cytomegalovirus exposure and HLA in healthy donors. TCRdb keeps only in-frame clones here, not all; method: immunoSEQ multiplex PCR. The table has roughly 150,000 clones, over 85% seen once. The sequenced material came from PBMCs. The receptor source for this set is a man between 18 and 29 years old in good health and CMV-seropositive.

J is TRBJ2-3 and V is TRBV15, with TRBD2 as a possible D gene (5 bases). V gave up 3 bases and J gave up 0 bases, with 16 bases separating them. CDR3 size: 17 residues. Germline V gene lookup returns CDR1 LNHNV and CDR2 YYDKDF (reference sequence). The CDR3 DNA reads TGTGCCACCAGCAGGGGAGAGGAGTCCCCTAGCACAGATACGCAGTATTTT. It yields the protein CATSRGEESPSTDTQYF.

The V gene is TRBV6-5, the J gene TRBJ1-5; the D is unclear. V lost 0 bases to trimming and J lost 0 bases, with 3 bases between them. This CDR3 has 14 amino acids. The germline V gene encodes CDR1 MNHEY and CDR2 SVGAGI. In DNA, the CDR3 is TGTGCCAGCAGTTACTCTCGTAGCAATCAGCCCCAGCATTTT. It codes for CASSYSRSNQPQHF.

The CDR3 loop is CASSLATGRWNTEAFF. As DNA, the CDR3 is TGCGCCAGCAGCTTGGCCACGGGGAGATGGAACACTGAAGCTTTCTTT. The gene calls are TRBV5-1 and TRBJ1-1; no definite D call. Between the trimmed V and J ends, which lost 0 bases and 1 base, there was a span of 13 bases. The CDR3 runs 16 residues. Per germline, CDR1 SGHRS and CDR2 YFSETQ.

The chain recombines TRBV15 with TRBJ1-2; possibly TRBD1 for D (6 bases). V lost 0 bases and J 7 bases, leaving 15 bases between the germline ends. Germline values: CDR1 LNHNV, CDR2 YYDKDF (reference sequence). CDR3 length: 15 amino acids. The CDR3 nucleotides read TGTGCCACCAGCAGAGATGGGCGGGGGGCGGGTGGCTACACCTTC. It specifies CATSRDGRGAGGYTF.

The CDR3 reads CASNRGSGRSQETQYF. The CDR3 coding sequence is TGTGCCAGCAACAGGGGTAGCGGGAGATCCCAAGAGACCCAGTACTTC. This chain uses TRBV9 with TRBJ2-5; TRBD2 matches 9 bases. Trimming took 6 bases from V and 1 from J; bases not matched to a gene: 10. Germline CDR1 and CDR2: SGDLS and YYNGEE. The CDR3 runs 16 residues.

The chain couples TRBV18 to TRBJ2-7; 9 bases are shared with TRBD1. V lost 5 bases, J lost 7 bases, and 9 bases stayed unmatched. From germline, CDR1 is KGHSH and CDR2 LQKENI. This CDR3 has 14 residues. The CDR3 region is CASSSDRGGGEQYF. The CDR3 DNA reads as TGTGCCAGCTCATCGGACAGGGGAGGGGGAGAGCAGTACTTC. Looking up the rest from reference TRBV18 and TRBJ2-7 gives the full variable domain: NAGVMQNPRHLVRRRGQEARLRCSPMKGHSHVYWYRQLPEEGLKFMVYLQKENIIDESGMPKERFSAEFPKEGPSILRIQQVVRGDSAAYFCASSSDRGGGEQYFGPGTRLTVT.